This is a list of T cell receptor beta chains from one sample in a study of response to subunit inactivated influenza vaccine. TCRdb independently ran MiXCR on the RT-PCR reads; one entry per CDR3 protein. Here the sample spans roughly 700,000 distinct CDR3 sequences, roughly 14% being singletons. The material was PBMCs from blood, obtained 11 to 12 days after vaccination. Source of these receptors: a man aged 50 to 59 who received an inactivated influenza vaccine. CDR3s include the opening cysteine and the closing phenylalanine or tryptophan. The order of the fields is CDR3 protein, CDR3 DNA, V gene, CDR3 length, clone size, D gene, J gene. The D gene is left open where the match is weak. Clone size is stated in some rows and not others, as once, few, many or a class when expanded.

CDR3 protein: CASTSGGGYEQYF
CDR3 DNA: TGTGCCAGCACCTCTGGGGGGGGCTACGAGCAGTACTTC
V gene: TRBV28
CDR3 length: 13
clone size: -
D gene: TRBD2
J gene: TRBJ2-7

CDR3 protein: CSARPGTVPETQYF
CDR3 DNA: TGCAGTGCTAGACCGGGGACAGTACCGGAGACCCAGTACTTC
V gene: TRBV20-1
CDR3 length: 14
clone size: few
D gene: TRBD1
J gene: TRBJ2-5

CDR3 protein: CATSDSHSGRGYEQYF
CDR3 DNA: TGTGCCACCAGTGATTCCCACTCGGGGAGGGGCTACGAGCAGTACTTC
V gene: TRBV24-1
CDR3 length: 16
clone size: few
D gene: TRBD2
J gene: TRBJ2-7

CDR3 protein: CASMLETQYF
CDR3 DNA: TGTGCCAGCATGCTGGAGACCCAGTACTTC
V gene: TRBV2
CDR3 length: 10
clone size: -
D gene: -
J gene: TRBJ2-5

CDR3 protein: CASSLSPSGSYEQYF
CDR3 DNA: TGTGCCAGCAGTTTAAGTCCTAGCGGGAGCTACGAGCAGTACTTC
V gene: TRBV27
CDR3 length: 15
clone size: -
D gene: TRBD2
J gene: TRBJ2-7

CDR3 protein: CSARATSGGPPETQYF
CDR3 DNA: TGCAGTGCTAGGGCAACTAGCGGGGGACCCCCGGAGACCCAGTACTTC
V gene: TRBV20-1
CDR3 length: 16
clone size: few
D gene: TRBD2
J gene: TRBJ2-5

CDR3 protein: CASVTSGGTSTYEQYF
CDR3 DNA: TGTGCCAGCGTGACTAGCGGGGGGACCTCCACCTACGAGCAGTACTTC
V gene: TRBV28
CDR3 length: 16
clone size: few
D gene: TRBD2
J gene: TRBJ2-7

CDR3 protein: CASSLYGRLYNEQFF
CDR3 DNA: TGTGCCAGCAGTTTATACGGGCGACTCTACAATGAGCAGTTCTTC
V gene: TRBV27
CDR3 length: 15
clone size: -
D gene: -
J gene: TRBJ2-1

CDR3 protein: CASSMDRGLQYF
CDR3 DNA: TGTGCCAGCAGCATGGACAGGGGATTGCAGTACTTC
V gene: TRBV7-2
CDR3 length: 12
clone size: -
D gene: TRBD1
J gene: TRBJ2-7

CDR3 protein: CSATPTGPVEKLFF
CDR3 DNA: TGCAGTGCTACCCCGACAGGGCCGGTTGAAAAACTGTTTTTT
V gene: TRBV20-1
CDR3 length: 14
clone size: -
D gene: TRBD1
J gene: TRBJ1-4

CDR3 protein: CSARRGGGSYEQYF
CDR3 DNA: TGCAGTGCTAGGAGAGGGGGGGGCTCCTACGAGCAGTACTTC
V gene: TRBV20-1
CDR3 length: 14
clone size: few
D gene: -
J gene: TRBJ2-7

CDR3 protein: CASSLTDNEQFF
CDR3 DNA: TGTGCCAGCAGTCTGACAGACAATGAGCAGTTCTTC
V gene: TRBV12-3/TRBV12-4
CDR3 length: 12
clone size: many
D gene: -
J gene: TRBJ2-1

CDR3 protein: CASSQEDRQETQYF
CDR3 DNA: TGCGCCAGCAGCCAGGAGGACAGGCAAGAGACCCAGTACTTC
V gene: TRBV5-1
CDR3 length: 14
clone size: few
D gene: TRBD1
J gene: TRBJ2-5

CDR3 protein: CASSADGGAGTQYF
CDR3 DNA: TGTGCCAGCAGCGCCGACGGGGGAGCGGGGACCCAGTACTTC
V gene: TRBV9
CDR3 length: 14
clone size: few
D gene: -
J gene: TRBJ2-5

CDR3 protein: CASSSLRRAKTYGYTF
CDR3 DNA: TGTGCCAGCAGCTCCCTTCGGCGCGCGAAGACCTATGGCTACACCTTC
V gene: TRBV11-2
CDR3 length: 16
clone size: many
D gene: -
J gene: TRBJ1-2

CDR3 protein: CASSWGAENEKLFF
CDR3 DNA: TGTGCCAGCAGTTGGGGGGCAGAGAATGAAAAACTGTTTTTT
V gene: TRBV12-3/TRBV12-4
CDR3 length: 14
clone size: many
D gene: -
J gene: TRBJ1-4

CDR3 protein: CASSHRSGRAYNEQFF
CDR3 DNA: TGTGCCAGCAGCCACCGTAGCGGGAGGGCCTACAATGAGCAGTTCTTC
V gene: TRBV14
CDR3 length: 16
clone size: few
D gene: TRBD2
J gene: TRBJ2-1

CDR3 protein: CASSPLRDSFTDTQYF
CDR3 DNA: TGTGCCAGCAGCCCACTCCGGGACAGCTTCACAGATACGCAGTATTTT
V gene: TRBV9
CDR3 length: 16
clone size: few
D gene: TRBD1
J gene: TRBJ2-3

CDR3 protein: CSAREPGLLTNTGELFF
CDR3 DNA: TGCAGTGCTAGAGAGCCGGGACTTCTGACGAACACCGGGGAGCTGTTTTTT
V gene: TRBV20-1
CDR3 length: 17
clone size: -
D gene: -
J gene: TRBJ2-2

CDR3 protein: CASSLGGQGSTEQFF
CDR3 DNA: TGTGCCAGCAGCCTAGGGGGCCAGGGCAGTACTGAGCAGTTCTTC
V gene: TRBV7-2
CDR3 length: 15
clone size: -
D gene: TRBD1
J gene: TRBJ2-1

CDR3 protein: CASSRRTGLYNEQFF
CDR3 DNA: TGTGCCAGCTCACGTAGGACAGGACTCTACAATGAGCAGTTCTTC
V gene: TRBV18
CDR3 length: 15
clone size: -
D gene: TRBD1
J gene: TRBJ2-1

CDR3 protein: CASSAQQGALGANVLTF
CDR3 DNA: TGTGCCAGCAGTGCCCAACAGGGGGCATTAGGGGCCAACGTCCTGACTTTC
V gene: TRBV12-3/TRBV12-4
CDR3 length: 17
clone size: few
D gene: TRBD1
J gene: TRBJ2-6

CDR3 protein: CATTEILGLETQYF
CDR3 DNA: TGTGCCACGACAGAAATCCTGGGTCTAGAGACCCAGTACTTC
V gene: TRBV28
CDR3 length: 14
clone size: many
D gene: -
J gene: TRBJ2-5

CDR3 protein: CASSLGPGHMNTEAFF
CDR3 DNA: TGTGCCAGCAGCTTAGGCCCGGGACACATGAACACTGAAGCTTTCTTT
V gene: TRBV11-2
CDR3 length: 16
clone size: -
D gene: -
J gene: TRBJ1-1

CDR3 protein: CSARPGTGGRETQYF
CDR3 DNA: TGCAGTGCTAGACCCGGGACAGGGGGCCGTGAGACCCAGTACTTC
V gene: TRBV20-1
CDR3 length: 15
clone size: few
D gene: TRBD1
J gene: TRBJ2-5

CDR3 protein: CASSRWDAGNNEQFF
CDR3 DNA: TGTGCCAGCAGTCGTTGGGACGCTGGAAACAATGAGCAGTTCTTC
V gene: TRBV28
CDR3 length: 15
clone size: -
D gene: -
J gene: TRBJ2-1

CDR3 protein: CASSKGAYPETQYF
CDR3 DNA: TGTGCCAGCAGCAAAGGGGCCTACCCGGAGACCCAGTACTTC
V gene: TRBV7-2
CDR3 length: 14
clone size: -
D gene: -
J gene: TRBJ2-5

CDR3 protein: CSVEQGELFF
CDR3 DNA: TGCAGCGTTGAACAGGGGGAGCTGTTTTTT
V gene: TRBV29-1
CDR3 length: 10
clone size: few
D gene: -
J gene: TRBJ2-2

CDR3 protein: CASSWTGGGNQPQHF
CDR3 DNA: TGTGCCAGCAGTTGGACAGGGGGCGGCAATCAGCCCCAGCATTTT
V gene: TRBV12-3/TRBV12-4
CDR3 length: 15
clone size: many
D gene: TRBD1
J gene: TRBJ1-5

CDR3 protein: CASSLSGGITEAFF
CDR3 DNA: TGTGCCAGCAGTCTCTCCGGAGGGATCACTGAAGCTTTCTTT
V gene: TRBV12-3/TRBV12-4
CDR3 length: 14
clone size: few
D gene: -
J gene: TRBJ1-1

CDR3 protein: CASSWRIAYEQYF
CDR3 DNA: TGTGCCAGCAGTTGGCGGATCGCCTACGAGCAGTACTTC
V gene: TRBV12-3/TRBV12-4
CDR3 length: 13
clone size: few
D gene: -
J gene: TRBJ2-7

CDR3 protein: CASSLGRYSDTQYF
CDR3 DNA: TGCGCCAGCAGCTTGGGTCGCTATTCAGATACGCAGTATTTT
V gene: TRBV5-1
CDR3 length: 14
clone size: -
D gene: -
J gene: TRBJ2-3

CDR3 protein: CAISESVGELFF
CDR3 DNA: TGTGCCATCAGTGAGTCGGTCGGGGAGCTGTTTTTT
V gene: TRBV10-3
CDR3 length: 12
clone size: -
D gene: -
J gene: TRBJ2-2

CDR3 protein: CASSRGGVNTGELFF
CDR3 DNA: TGTGCCAGCAGCCGTGGGGGGGTTAACACCGGGGAGCTGTTTTTT
V gene: TRBV7-2
CDR3 length: 15
clone size: few
D gene: TRBD2
J gene: TRBJ2-2

CDR3 protein: CASSQEGDRNQPQHF
CDR3 DNA: TGTGCCAGCAGCCAAGAGGGGGATCGCAATCAGCCCCAGCATTTT
V gene: TRBV4-2
CDR3 length: 15
clone size: -
D gene: -
J gene: TRBJ1-5

CDR3 protein: CASSYSTHSNQPQHF
CDR3 DNA: TGTGCCAGCAGTTACAGCACACATAGCAATCAGCCCCAGCATTTT
V gene: TRBV6-2/TRBV6-3
CDR3 length: 15
clone size: -
D gene: -
J gene: TRBJ1-5

CDR3 protein: CASLRDSYNEQFF
CDR3 DNA: TGTGCCAGCCTCCGCGACTCCTACAATGAGCAGTTCTTC
V gene: TRBV12-3/TRBV12-4
CDR3 length: 13
clone size: -
D gene: -
J gene: TRBJ2-1

CDR3 protein: CASRKDRMGFYEQYF
CDR3 DNA: TGTGCCAGCAGAAAGGACAGGATGGGTTTCTACGAGCAGTACTTC
V gene: TRBV28
CDR3 length: 15
clone size: many
D gene: TRBD1
J gene: TRBJ2-7

CDR3 protein: CASSLMRVGQPQHF
CDR3 DNA: TGTGCCAGCAGTTTAATGAGGGTAGGGCAGCCCCAGCATTTT
V gene: TRBV12-3/TRBV12-4
CDR3 length: 14
clone size: few
D gene: -
J gene: TRBJ1-5